The next 16 T cell receptor beta chains were all read from a single sample in a study of PD-1 blockade in classical Hodgkin lymphoma. Libraries were prepared by immunoSEQ multiplex PCR; TCRdb keeps only in-frame clonotypes and omits some of them. The sample holds nearly 55,000 clones, over 70% seen once. Every patient was affected by relapse after autologous stem cell transplantation, while exposure to brentuximab vedotin was not uniform. Sequencing was performed on peripheral blood mononuclear cells (PBMCs), taken at baseline. The receptors come from a human donor with classical Hodgkin lymphoma.

This chain links TRBV7-6 with TRBJ2-7; 9 nucleotides line up with TRBD2. J was trimmed by 3 bases and V by 6 bases; bases with no gene match: 15. Germline V lookup: CDR1 SGHVS, CDR2 FNYEAQ. The CDR3 totals 17 residues. CDR3 coding DNA: TGTGCCAGCAGTACCGAACCGGCTCTAGCGGGATTCTACGAGCAGTACTTC. Its protein is CASSTEPALAGFYEQYF.

The chain recombines TRBV4-3 with TRBJ2-2; no clear D. This CDR3 spans 15 amino acids. V lost 1 base, J lost 4 bases, and 10 bases lay in between. Looked up from germline, CDR1 is LGHNA and CDR2 is YSLEER. This CDR3 reads CASSQGLSVTGELFF. For the CDR3, the DNA is TGCGCCAGCAGCCAAGGACTCAGCGTCACCGGGGAGCTGTTTTTT.

This clone was picked up one time. V usage is TRBV11-2 and J usage is TRBJ2-7; D possibly corresponds to TRBD2 (6 bases). Deletions cut 5 bases from V and 5 bases from J, with 16 bases between. The germline CDR1 and CDR2 sequences are SGHAT and FQNNGV. The CDR3 totals 14 residues. CDR3 loop: CASSPGGGVNEQYF. CDR3 sequence (DNA): TGTGCCAGCAGCCCCGGAGGAGGGGTAAACGAGCAGTACTTC.

V gene TRBV6-6 combines with J gene TRBJ1-2; TRBD1 matches at 8 bases. In germline, CDR1 is MNHNY, CDR2 SVGAGI (reference sequence). V dropped 6 bases and J dropped 4; count of bases not matched to a gene: 7. The CDR3 loop spans 14 amino acids. CDR3 residues: CASSKMTGAYGYTF. The CDR3 DNA is TGTGCCAGCAGCAAAATGACAGGGGCCTATGGCTACACCTTC.

Regarding this clone: The germline gene is not matched at one end of the junction; a read error may be the cause. V usage is TRBV7-7 and J usage is TRBJ2-2, with D maybe TRBD2 (6 bases). CDR1 SSHAT and CDR2 FNYEAQ come from the germline V gene (reference sequence). The CDR3 is 15 amino acids. The CDR3 protein is CASSLGTQNTGELFF. CDR3 DNA: TGTGCTAGCAGCCTTGGGACTCAGAACACCGGGGAGCTGTTTTTT.

This clone was picked up a small number of times. The rearrangement uses TRBV19 and TRBJ2-1; TRBD1 might be the D (5 bases). V was trimmed by 6 bases and J by 7 bases, leaving 19 bases between them. Germline CDR1 is LNHDA and CDR2 is SQIVND (reference sequence). The CDR3 has 15 residues. Here the CDR3 reads CASSPTGAGRNEQFF. The DNA for the CDR3 is TGTGCCAGTAGCCCTACTGGGGCAGGTAGGAATGAGCAGTTCTTC.

This chain connects TRBV9 to TRBJ2-7, with D unresolved. Germline V CDR1 and CDR2: SGDLS, YYNGEE. The CDR3 extends over 16 amino acids. V lost 0 bases to trimming and J lost 2 bases, with 15 bases between them. CDR3 DNA sequence: TGTGCCAGCAGCGTAGGTCTAGGAACCTCTGCCTACGAGCAGTACTTC. Translated, it gives CASSVGLGTSAYEQYF.

The V and J genes are TRBV4-2 and TRBJ2-7, with TRBD1 matching 10 bases. Germline CDR1 LGHNA, CDR2 YNFKEQ. CDR3 length equals 15 residues. V was clipped by 1 base and J by 2 bases; unmatched bases: 2. In nucleotides, the CDR3 is TGTGCCAGCAGCCAAGGGACAGGGGGGGCCTACGAGCAGTACTTC. Encoded protein: CASSQGTGGAYEQYF.

This clone turned up a few times. The J gene is TRBJ1-1, the V gene TRBV19; D is unresolved. The CDR3 is 16 residues long. Germline assignment: CDR1 LNHDA and CDR2 SQIVND (reference sequence). Trimming took off 5 bases at V and 5 bases at J, with 21 bases between the two ends. CDR3 sequence reads: CASSDPGKGRRTEAFF. The CDR3 bases are TGTGCCAGTAGTGACCCTGGTAAGGGAAGACGAACTGAAGCTTTCTTT.

The V call is TRBV6-4, the J call TRBJ2-3; 9 nucleotides match TRBD2. Germline values: CDR1 MRHNA, CDR2 SNTAGT. V shed 6 bases and J 0 bases; nucleotides not matched to a gene: 4. This CDR3 has 15 amino acids. CDR3 in amino acids: CASRRLAASTDTQYF. The CDR3 bases are TGTGCCAGCAGGAGACTAGCGGCGAGCACAGATACGCAGTATTTT.

The genes are TRBV7-9 and TRBJ1-1; D possibly corresponds to TRBD1 (6 bases). This CDR3 spans 14 amino acids. Trimming stripped 6 bases from V and 5 bases from J, with 16 bases between. Germline CDR1 and CDR2: SEHNR and FQNEAQ (reference sequence). The CDR3 loop reads CASSPSGGGTEAFF. CDR3 nucleotide sequence: TGTGCCAGCAGTCCGAGCGGGGGCGGAACTGAAGCTTTCTTT. Combining the CDR3 with reference TRBV7-9 and TRBJ1-1 gives the whole variable domain DTGVSQNPRHKITKRGQNVTFRCDPISEHNRLYWYRQTLGQGPEFLTYFQNEAQLEKSRLLSDRFSAERPKGSFSTLEIQRTEQGDSAMYLCASSPSGGGTEAFFGQGTRLTVV.

The rearrangement links TRBV6-5 to TRBJ1-5; possibly TRBD1 for D (6 bases). The CDR3 runs 12 residues. The V end lost 9 bases, the J end lost 13 bases, and 19 bases lay between the germline ends. Germline V lookup: CDR1 MNHEY, CDR2 SVGAGI. The CDR3 DNA follows: TGTGCCAGTCAGGGGCCTGGGGGAACACAGCATTTT. Translation: CASQGPGGTQHF.

The V gene is TRBV5-4, the J gene TRBJ2-7; D remains ambiguous. Trimming left V 0 bases short and J 8 bases short, with 18 bases between. The CDR3 contains 15 residues. CDR1 is SGHNT and CDR2 is YYREEE in the germline V gene (reference sequence). For the CDR3, the DNA is TGTGCCAGCAGCTTGGGGGTATTACCTACTTTCCAGCAGTACTTC. Encoded protein: CASSLGVLPTFQQYF.

This chain joins TRBV7-2 and TRBJ2-7; D might be TRBD2 (6 bases). Trimming took off 5 bases at V and 4 bases at J, with 21 bases between the two ends. The CDR3 spans 16 residues. CDR1 and CDR2 (germline): SGHTA, FQGNSA. The CDR3 region is CASSPRTTPDTYEQYF. The DNA for the CDR3 is TGTGCCAGCAGCCCCAGGACTACCCCAGATACTTACGAGCAGTACTTC.

CDR3 protein: CASSVEGNQPQHF. The CDR3 bases are TGTGCCAGCAGTGTAGAGGGGAATCAGCCCCAGCATTTT. The chain carries TRBV2 and TRBJ1-5; D is possibly TRBD1 (5 bases). The CDR3 is made up of 13 amino acids. With 4 bases removed from V and 4 bases from J, the gap between germline ends came to 8 bases. Germline V gene sequence: CDR1 SNHLY, CDR2 FYNNEI.

The gene calls are TRBV21-1 and TRBJ2-2; the table's D call, TRBD1, has no DNA check behind it. TRBV21-1 is described as a pseudogene. CDR3 length equals 15 residues. In DNA, the CDR3 is TGTGCCAGCAGCAAAGGTTCAGGTTGGACCGGGGAGCTGTTTTTT. Translated, it gives CASSKGSGWTGELFF.